What follows is one TCR beta chain and its context. Its antigen is still unknown. There are 15 residues in the CDR3. Germline V gene lookup returns CDR1 SGHDT and CDR2 YYEEEE. V lost 6 bases to trimming and J lost 0 bases; unmatched junction nucleotides: 6. Profiling relied on immunoSEQ multiplex PCR, and the TCRdb table lists in-frame clones only, not all of them. The sample consists of 75,000 to 100,000 clones, around 96% of them appearing once. This specimen comes from a study of cytomegalovirus exposure and HLA in healthy donors. Study conclusions and caveats: Reportedly, diagnosis of cytomegalovirus status by the classifier showed high specificity and sensitivity. Specificity of three CMV-associated chains for CMV antigens was verified in vitro.

Specimen: PBMCs. The origin of this receptor is a young man in good health and CMV-seronegative. V is TRBV5-6 and J is TRBJ1-3; 7 bases map to TRBD1. The DNA for the CDR3 is TGTGCCAGCACCGCGGGACAGTTCTCTGGAAACACCATATATTTT. Its protein product is CASTAGQFSGNTIYF.